These T cell receptor beta chains were read from a single sample in a study of blood T cell repertoires in COVID-19. Sequencing used immunoSEQ multiplex PCR; TCRdb keeps in-frame clones, though not all of them. Found here are 150,000 to 250,000 clones, roughly four fifths of them singletons; the top ten hold roughly 12%. Sequenced: PBMCs or T cells enriched from blood (not recorded which). These receptor sequences come from a middle-aged man who had recovered from COVID-19. The CDR3 runs from the conserved cysteine through the conserved F or W. A D gene is named only where the DNA matches it firmly. Clone size, where shown, is once, few, many, or a class for clones that have expanded.

J	D	size	V	CDR3	DNA
TRBJ1-1	TRBD1	once	TRBV6-5	CASSLWTGEAFF	TGTGCCAGCAGCCTCTGGACAGGTGAAGCTTTCTTT
TRBJ2-5	-	-	TRBV19	CASSWGLWKTQYF	TGTGCCAGTAGTTGGGGGCTGTGGAAGACCCAGTACTTC
TRBJ1-2	-	-	TRBV6-5	CASSWGGDYGYTF	TGTGCCAGCAGTTGGGGGGGGGACTATGGCTACACCTTC
TRBJ2-3	TRBD2	-	TRBV6-5	CASGLADPSGTQYF	TGTGCCAGCGGCCTAGCGGACCCAAGCGGTACGCAGTATTTT
TRBJ2-2	-	once	TRBV11-2	CASSFSGNGGELFF	TGTGCCAGCAGCTTTTCAGGGAACGGCGGGGAGCTGTTTTTT
TRBJ1-5	TRBD1	-	TRBV6-5	CASKDRINQPQHF	TGTGCCAGCAAGGACAGGATCAATCAGCCCCAGCATTTT
TRBJ2-3	-	once	TRBV14	CASSPREIMTDTQYF	TGTGCCAGCAGCCCACGGGAGATTATGACAGATACGCAGTATTTT
TRBJ1-1	-	few	TRBV9	CASSEANTEAFF	TGTGCCAGCAGCGAAGCGAACACTGAAGCTTTCTTT
TRBJ2-3	-	-	TRBV24-1	CATSLPGADTQYF	TGTGCCACCAGCCTTCCAGGCGCAGATACGCAGTATTTT
TRBJ1-6	-	once	TRBV21-1	CASSKEGRDRAANSPLHF	TGTGCCAGCAGCAAAGAGGGTCGAGACAGGGCGGCTAATTCACCCCTCCACTTT
TRBJ1-2	-	few	TRBV4-3	CASSQDLGVGYGYTF	TGCGCCAGCAGCCAAGATCTCGGGGTCGGCTATGGCTACACCTTC
TRBJ2-7	-	-	TRBV7-8	CASSTSSYEQYF	TGTGCCAGCAGCACATCGTCCTACGAGCAGTACTTC
TRBJ2-1	TRBD2	-	TRBV28	CASSLTDGTSGSNEQFF	TGTGCCAGCAGTTTGACTGACGGGACTAGCGGGAGCAATGAGCAGTTCTTC
TRBJ2-6	TRBD1	-	TRBV13	CASSPGGTGANVLTF	TGTGCCAGCAGCCCAGGGGGCACTGGGGCCAACGTCCTGACTTTC
TRBJ2-3	TRBD1	-	TRBV3-1/TRBV3-2	CASSGRDSGTDTQYF	TGTGCCAGCAGCGGCCGGGACAGTGGTACAGATACGCAGTATTTT
TRBJ2-7	-	-	TRBV28	CASSPLRTNFYEQYF	TGTGCCAGCAGTCCTCTGCGGACTAACTTCTACGAGCAGTACTTC
TRBJ2-1	-	once	TRBV11-1	CASSPIGLYNEQFF	TGTGCCAGCAGCCCGATTGGACTTTACAATGAGCAGTTCTTC
TRBJ1-5	-	few	TRBV7-2	CASSFTGRLNQPQHF	TGTGCCAGCAGCTTTACAGGACGATTAAATCAGCCCCAGCATTTT
TRBJ2-7	-	-	TRBV7-2	CASSLAGVNEQYF	TGTGCCAGCAGCTTAGCTGGAGTCAACGAGCAGTACTTC
TRBJ2-7	TRBD2	-	TRBV11-2	CASSPLAGLREQYF	TGTGCCAGCAGCCCACTAGCGGGGTTACGAGAGCAGTACTTC
TRBJ1-4	-	few	TRBV5-1	CASSFGQGGEKLFF	TGCGCCAGCAGCTTTGGGCAGGGAGGTGAAAAACTGTTTTTT
TRBJ1-5	TRBD1	-	TRBV19	CASRFRDRENQPQHF	TGTGCCAGTAGGTTTCGAGACAGGGAAAATCAGCCCCAGCATTTT
TRBJ2-7	TRBD2	-	TRBV28	CASSSPTGGKFYEQYF	TGTGCCAGCAGTTCCCCGACGGGGGGGAAGTTCTACGAGCAGTACTTC
TRBJ1-5	TRBD1	-	TRBV6-2/TRBV6-3	CASSYGGTVNQPQHF	TGTGCCAGCAGTTACGGAGGGACAGTTAATCAGCCCCAGCATTTT
TRBJ2-2	TRBD2	-	TRBV10-2	CASRGPGGRGPGELFF	TGCGCCAGCAGGGGACCGGGGGGGCGCGGGCCCGGGGAGCTGTTTTTT
TRBJ2-3	-	-	TRBV5-1	CASSFGGTDTQYF	TGCGCCAGCAGCTTCGGGGGTACAGATACGCAGTATTTT
TRBJ2-1	TRBD2	-	TRBV19	CASSQPGTSLGPEQFF	TGTGCCAGTAGTCAACCCGGGACTAGCCTCGGCCCTGAGCAGTTCTTC
TRBJ2-3	-	-	TRBV19	CASTTGNTDTQYF	TGTGCCAGTACAACAGGGAACACAGATACGCAGTATTTT
TRBJ2-1	-	few	TRBV3-1/TRBV3-2	CASSQMGANEQFF	TGTGCCAGCAGCCAGATGGGGGCTAATGAGCAGTTCTTC
TRBJ2-1	TRBD2	-	TRBV2	CASSKTSGSHEQFF	TGTGCCAGCAGTAAGACTAGCGGGAGCCATGAGCAGTTCTTC
TRBJ1-2	TRBD1	-	TRBV28	CASSQTGTGNYGYTF	TGTGCCAGCAGTCAAACCGGGACAGGGAACTATGGCTACACCTTC
TRBJ1-1	TRBD1	-	TRBV6-2/TRBV6-3	CASSSTGLRGPAFF	TGTGCCAGCAGTTCTACAGGGTTGAGGGGGCCAGCTTTCTTT
TRBJ2-5	-	once	TRBV7-2	CASSQSPPTLYQKTQYF	TGTGCCAGCAGCCAAAGCCCTCCGACTTTGTACCAAAAGACCCAGTACTTC
TRBJ1-6	-	few	TRBV10-3	CAISDVRANSPLHF	TGTGCCATCAGTGACGTCAGGGCAAATTCACCCCTCCACTTT
TRBJ1-1	TRBD1	-	TRBV7-3	CASSLLGGRNTEAFF	TGTGCCAGCAGCTTATTAGGGGGCCGGAACACTGAAGCTTTCTTT
TRBJ1-5	-	-	TRBV3-1/TRBV3-2	CASSQVNQDQPQHF	TGTGCCAGCAGCCAAGTAAACCAGGATCAGCCCCAGCATTTT
TRBJ2-1	TRBD2	once	TRBV7-3	CASSPSGGRNEQFF	TGTGCCAGCAGCCCGTCGGGAGGGCGAAATGAGCAGTTCTTC
TRBJ1-2	TRBD1	-	TRBV20-1	CSASRDRGGYTF	TGCAGTGCTAGTCGGGACAGGGGCGGCTACACCTTC
TRBJ2-1	-	-	TRBV7-7	CASSLADGPYNEQFF	TGTGCCAGCAGCTTAGCGGATGGGCCCTACAATGAGCAGTTCTTC
TRBJ1-4	TRBD1	-	TRBV30	CASSTGDEKLFF	TGTGCCTCATCGACAGGGGATGAAAAACTGTTTTTT
TRBJ1-2	-	-	TRBV30	CAWSVQINYGYTF	TGTGCCTGGAGTGTCCAGATCAACTATGGCTACACCTTC
TRBJ2-3	-	-	TRBV28	CASSSLIAAPGGSSTDTQYF	TGTGCCAGCAGTTCCCTTATAGCGGCCCCGGGGGGCTCTAGCACAGATACGCAGTATTTT
TRBJ1-2	-	once	TRBV7-8	CASSPGSPYGYTF	TGTGCCAGCAGCCCCGGGAGCCCCTATGGCTACACCTTC
TRBJ1-1	-	-	TRBV5-1	CASSVQNMNTEAFF	TGCGCCAGCAGTGTGCAGAATATGAACACTGAAGCTTTCTTT
TRBJ1-5	TRBD1	-	TRBV18	CASSDRGIEPQHF	TGTGCCAGCTCGGACAGGGGTATCGAGCCCCAGCATTTT
TRBJ1-2	TRBD1	once	TRBV19	CASRTQDRVGGYTF	TGTGCCAGCAGAACTCAGGACAGGGTGGGCGGCTACACCTTC
TRBJ2-2	TRBD1	-	TRBV5-1	CASSGQKPGQGDTGELFF	TGCGCCAGCAGCGGACAAAAGCCGGGACAGGGTGACACCGGGGAGCTGTTTTTT
TRBJ2-2	TRBD2	-	TRBV11-3	CASSPHQWEGVIGELFF	TGTGCCAGCAGCCCTCATCAATGGGAGGGCGTCATCGGGGAGCTGTTTTTT
TRBJ2-1	-	-	TRBV4-1	CASSQDPGVYNEQFF	TGCGCCAGCAGCCAAGATCCCGGAGTCTACAATGAGCAGTTCTTC
TRBJ1-1	-	-	TRBV15	CATSREERNTEAFF	TGTGCCACCAGCAGAGAGGAGCGGAACACTGAAGCTTTCTTT
TRBJ1-2	-	few	TRBV7-2	CASSFAGTSGYTF	TGTGCCAGCAGCTTCGCCGGGACTTCGGGCTACACCTTC
TRBJ1-2	-	-	TRBV5-4	CASSSGQRESGYTF	TGTGCCAGCAGTTCTGGACAGAGGGAGTCGGGCTACACCTTC
TRBJ1-6	-	once	TRBV30	CAWTIRGAGNSPLHF	TGTGCCTGGACGATTCGGGGGGCTGGTAATTCACCCCTCCACTTT
TRBJ1-2	TRBD1	-	TRBV4-1	CASSQLPGQVPGYTF	TGCGCCAGCAGCCAACTTCCGGGACAGGTTCCCGGCTACACCTTC
TRBJ1-2	-	few	TRBV12-3/TRBV12-4	CASSTPGNYGYTF	TGTGCCAGCAGTACTCCGGGGAACTATGGCTACACCTTC
TRBJ2-1	-	-	TRBV12-3/TRBV12-4	CASSLGGLPGFF	TGTGCCAGCAGTTTAGGAGGGCTCCCGGGGTTCTTC
TRBJ2-2	TRBD1	-	TRBV7-6	CASSLTWTGAGELFF	TGTGCCAGCAGCTTAACGTGGACAGGGGCCGGGGAGCTGTTTTTT
TRBJ1-1	-	-	TRBV18	CASSRGAHQRAEAFF	TGTGCCAGCTCCAGGGGCGCCCACCAAAGGGCTGAAGCTTTCTTT
TRBJ1-5	-	-	TRBV19	CASTRVRGGQPQHF	TGTGCCAGTACCCGAGTCCGAGGGGGTCAGCCCCAGCATTTT
TRBJ2-6	-	-	TRBV2	CASSDRAGANVLTF	TGTGCCAGCAGTGACAGGGCTGGGGCCAACGTCCTGACTTTC